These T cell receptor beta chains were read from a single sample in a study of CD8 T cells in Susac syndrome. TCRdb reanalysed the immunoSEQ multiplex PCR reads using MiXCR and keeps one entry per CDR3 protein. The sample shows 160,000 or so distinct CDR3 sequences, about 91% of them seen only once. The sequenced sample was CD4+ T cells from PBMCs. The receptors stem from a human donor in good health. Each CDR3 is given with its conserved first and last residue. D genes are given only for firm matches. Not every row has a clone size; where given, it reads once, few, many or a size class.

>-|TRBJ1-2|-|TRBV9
TGTGCCAGCAGCGTGGCCAGAGCTAACTATGGCTACACCTTC
CASSVARANYGYTF
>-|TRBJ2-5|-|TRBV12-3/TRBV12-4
TGTGCCAGCAGCCCCTTATCGAGCGCCCAGACCCAGTACTTC
CASSPLSSAQTQYF
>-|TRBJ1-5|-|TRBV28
TGTGCCAGCAGTTCCGATCAGCCCCAGCATTTT
CASSSDQPQHF
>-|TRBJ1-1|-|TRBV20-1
TGCAGTGCTGACGTCGGAGGAACTGAAGCTTTCTTT
CSADVGGTEAFF
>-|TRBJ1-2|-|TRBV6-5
TGTGCCAGCAGTTACTCAGGGAACTATGGCTACACCTTC
CASSYSGNYGYTF
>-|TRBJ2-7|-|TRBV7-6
TGTGCCAGCGGACAACGGACCGGAGGGGCGTACGAGCAGTACTTC
CASGQRTGGAYEQYF
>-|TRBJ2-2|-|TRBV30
TGTGCCTGGAGGGGCAGGGGCACTGTGAACACCGGGGAGCTGTTTTTT
CAWRGRGTVNTGELFF
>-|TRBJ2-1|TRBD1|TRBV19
TGTGCCAGTAGTAGTCCAGGGGGCGCAAAAAATGAGCAGTTCTTC
CASSSPGGAKNEQFF
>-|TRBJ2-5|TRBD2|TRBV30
TGTGCCTGGAGTGTACTAGCGGAAGAGACCCAGTACTTC
CAWSVLAEETQYF
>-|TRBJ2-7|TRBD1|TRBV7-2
TGTGCCAGCAGCAGATTCCGGGACAGGGCATCCTACGAGCAGTACTTC
CASSRFRDRASYEQYF
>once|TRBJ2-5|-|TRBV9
TGTGCCAGCAGCGTAAGACCGAGAGAGACCCAGTACTTC
CASSVRPRETQYF
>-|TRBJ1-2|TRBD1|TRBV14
TGTGCCAGCAGCCACAGGGGGTTCTATGGCTACACCTTC
CASSHRGFYGYTF
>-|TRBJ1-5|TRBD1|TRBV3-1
TGTGCCAGCAGCCAAGAGGGTGGGACAGCTAATCAGCCCCAGCATTTT
CASSQEGGTANQPQHF
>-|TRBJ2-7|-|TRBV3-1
TGTGCCAGCAGCCAAGACAGGAACTACGAGCAGTACTTC
CASSQDRNYEQYF
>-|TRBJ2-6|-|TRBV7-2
TGTGCCAGCAGCTTTTCCCCAAGGTCTGGGCCCAACGTCCTGACTTTC
CASSFSPRSGPNVLTF
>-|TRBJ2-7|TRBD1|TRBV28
TGTGCCAGCAGGTCACCTGGACAGGGGGTCCTCCCCGAGCAGTACTTC
CASRSPGQGVLPEQYF
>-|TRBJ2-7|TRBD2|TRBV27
TGTGCCAGCAGTTTATCCCCAGCGGGGGGCTTCTACGAGCAGTACTTC
CASSLSPAGGFYEQYF
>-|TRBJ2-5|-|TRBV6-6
TGTGCCAGCACTAACGTCGGGGCCGGGGAGACCCAGTACTTC
CASTNVGAGETQYF
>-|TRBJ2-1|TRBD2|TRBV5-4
TGTGCCAGCACCCCAGAGCGGGATCGCGTTTACAATGAGCAGTTCTTC
CASTPERDRVYNEQFF
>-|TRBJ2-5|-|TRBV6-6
TGTGCCAGCAGTTACGGGGGTCAGGTTGGAGAGACCCAGTACTTC
CASSYGGQVGETQYF
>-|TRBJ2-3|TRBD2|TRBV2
TGTGCCAGCAGTCGGAGGGCTAGCGGGGGGATAGCAGATACGCAGTATTTT
CASSRRASGGIADTQYF
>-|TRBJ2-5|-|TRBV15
TGTGCCACCAGCATAGACCCCGCCGAGACCCAGTACTTC
CATSIDPAETQYF
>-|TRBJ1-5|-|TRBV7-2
TGTGCCAGCAGCTCGGGGTTCAATCAGCCCCAGCATTTT
CASSSGFNQPQHF
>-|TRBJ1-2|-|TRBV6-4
TGTGCCAGCAGGCAGGACGCCGACTATGGCTACACCTTC
CASRQDADYGYTF
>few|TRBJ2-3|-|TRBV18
TGTGCCAGCTCCCCACCTAGCACAGATACGCAGTATTTT
CASSPPSTDTQYF
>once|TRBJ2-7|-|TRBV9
TGTGCCAGCAGCGTAGGTCCCACCGGGAGCTCCTACGAGCAGTACTTC
CASSVGPTGSSYEQYF
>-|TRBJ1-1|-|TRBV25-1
TGTGCCAGCAGTGAATATAACGGACCTTTGGCCACTGAAGCTTTCTTT
CASSEYNGPLATEAFF
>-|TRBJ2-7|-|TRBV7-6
TGTGCCAGCAGCAAAGTCCCCTCCGATGAGCAGTACTTC
CASSKVPSDEQYF
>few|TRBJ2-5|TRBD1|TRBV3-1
TGTGCCAGCAGCTTGGACAGGCAAGAGACCCAGTACTTC
CASSLDRQETQYF
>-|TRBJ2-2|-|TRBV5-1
TGCGCCAGCAGCGCCGCCGGGGAGCTGTTTTTT
CASSAAGELFF
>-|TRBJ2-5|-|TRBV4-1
TGCGCCAGCAGCCAAGAGCCGAAGGGGGAGACCCAGTACTTC
CASSQEPKGETQYF
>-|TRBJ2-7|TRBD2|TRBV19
TGTGCCAGTAGTATAGCCAGAGGGAGTCGGGGGGAAGCCTACGAGCAGTACTTC
CASSIARGSRGEAYEQYF
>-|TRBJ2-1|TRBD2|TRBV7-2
TGTGCCAGCAGCCAAAGATGGTTTAGCGGGGGGGATGAGCAGTTCTTC
CASSQRWFSGGDEQFF
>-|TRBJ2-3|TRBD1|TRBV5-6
TGTGCCAGCAGCGTCCGGGACAGGGCCGATACGCAGTATTTT
CASSVRDRADTQYF
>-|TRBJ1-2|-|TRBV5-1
TGCGCCAGCAGCTTGGAGGAGGGGGTGGTCAATGGCTACACCTTC
CASSLEEGVVNGYTF
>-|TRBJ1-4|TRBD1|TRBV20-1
TGCAGTGCCCAGGGGGGACGCAGATCGAGGGAAAAACTGTTTTTT
CSAQGGRRSREKLFF
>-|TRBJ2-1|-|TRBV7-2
TGTGCCAGCAGCTTGAGGGGCGCTCCTTTCAATGAGCAGTTCTTC
CASSLRGAPFNEQFF
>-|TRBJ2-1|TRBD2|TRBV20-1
TGCAGCAATAGCGGGGGGTACTACAATGAGCAGTTCTTC
CSNSGGYYNEQFF
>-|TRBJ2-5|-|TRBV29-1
TGCAGCGTTGGCTGGGGAAGAGAGACCCAGTACTTC
CSVGWGRETQYF
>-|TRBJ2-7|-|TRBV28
TGTGCCAGCAAGGGGTCCCTAGGGGTTCCCTACGAGCAGTACTTC
CASKGSLGVPYEQYF
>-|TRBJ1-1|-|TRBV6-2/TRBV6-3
TGTGCCAGCAGGCGGGACGGGGCTGAAGCTTTCTTT
CASRRDGAEAFF
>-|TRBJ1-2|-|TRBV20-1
TGCAGTGCTAGAGATCTTGGAGGGGCTGGCTATGGCTACACCTTC
CSARDLGGAGYGYTF
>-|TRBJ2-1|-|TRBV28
TGTGCCAGCAGAGATTACAGGCTGCCCAACAATGAGCAGTTCTTC
CASRDYRLPNNEQFF
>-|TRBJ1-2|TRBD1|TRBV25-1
TGTGCCAGCAGTGATCCTCCGGGACAGGGACCCCTATATGGCTACACCTTC
CASSDPPGQGPLYGYTF
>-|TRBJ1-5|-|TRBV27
TGTGCCAGCAGTTTATACGGGGAGAATCAGCCCCAGCATTTT
CASSLYGENQPQHF
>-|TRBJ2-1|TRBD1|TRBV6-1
TGTGCCAGCAGTGACAGGGGGCAGAGGAATGAGCAGTTCTTC
CASSDRGQRNEQFF
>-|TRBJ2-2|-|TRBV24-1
TGTGCCACCAGTGATCCTAATTACACCGGGGAGCTGTTTTTT
CATSDPNYTGELFF
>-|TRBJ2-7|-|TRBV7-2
TGTGCCAGCAGCTTTCAGAGTCGCGAGCAGTACTTC
CASSFQSREQYF